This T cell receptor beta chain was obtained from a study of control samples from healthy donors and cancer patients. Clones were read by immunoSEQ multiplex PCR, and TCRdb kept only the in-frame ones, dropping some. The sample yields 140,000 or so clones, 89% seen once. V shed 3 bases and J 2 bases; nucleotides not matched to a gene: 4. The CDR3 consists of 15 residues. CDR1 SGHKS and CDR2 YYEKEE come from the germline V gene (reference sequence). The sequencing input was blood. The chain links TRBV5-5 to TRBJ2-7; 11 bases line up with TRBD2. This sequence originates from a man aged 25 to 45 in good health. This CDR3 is CASSSGTSGTYEQYF. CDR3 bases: TGTGCCAGCAGCTCCGGGACTAGCGGAACCTACGAGCAGTACTTC.